This passage covers 2 T cell receptor beta chains from one sample sequenced in a study of cytomegalovirus exposure and HLA in healthy donors. A multiplex PCR was run with 60 Vbeta primers and 13 Jbeta primers. Produced via immunoSEQ multiplex PCR; TCRdb's table is partial and in-frame only. The table shows 60,000 to 70,000 clones, with 80% occurring only once. Source material: PBMCs. The origin of the receptors is a woman aged 25 to 45 in good health and CMV-seronegative.

The chain carries TRBV5-4 and TRBJ2-5; 12 bases align to TRBD2. From germline, CDR1 is SGHNT and CDR2 YYREEE (reference sequence). The CDR3 is 17 residues long. The J segment lost 9 bases and the V segment lost 1 base, leaving 13 bases of the junction unmatched. The CDR3 is CASSLYLAGGPREAQYF. The DNA of the CDR3 is TGTGCCAGCAGCTTGTACCTAGCGGGAGGGCCGCGGGAGGCCCAGTACTTC.

The chain recombines TRBV28 with TRBJ2-7, with D perhaps matching TRBD1 (6 bases). This CDR3 spans 13 amino acids. Germline V gene sequence: CDR1 MDHEN, CDR2 SYDVKM. V shed 5 bases and J shed 7 bases, with 15 bases lying between them. This chain's CDR3 is CASSLNWGPEQYF. CDR3 coding DNA: TGTGCCAGCAGTCTGAACTGGGGGCCTGAGCAGTACTTC.